This is a list of T cell receptor beta chains from one sample in a study of cytomegalovirus exposure and HLA in healthy donors. TCRdb's table, derived via immunoSEQ multiplex PCR, lists solely in-frame clones and lacks some. Of 200,000 to 250,000 clones in the sample, approximately 87% were seen once. Sequenced material: PBMCs. These receptors were obtained from a human donor in good health. CDR3s include the opening cysteine and the closing phenylalanine or tryptophan. Each record gives: D gene, V gene, clone size, J gene, CDR3 protein, CDR3 DNA. D genes are given only for firm matches. Size is stated for part of the rows, as once, few or many counts, or as a class when the clone is expanded.

NA	TRBV4-1	NA	TRBJ1-2	CASSQRLSYGYTF	TGCGCCAGCAGCCAACGTCTCAGCTATGGCTACACCTTC
TRBD2	TRBV7-8	NA	TRBJ2-7	CASSWGGGFAGYEQYF	TGTGCCAGCAGCTGGGGCGGGGGATTCGCTGGCTACGAGCAGTACTTC
NA	TRBV9	few	TRBJ2-7	CASSGGAGSWYEQYF	TGTGCCAGCAGCGGAGGAGCGGGCAGTTGGTACGAGCAGTACTTC
TRBD2	TRBV2	NA	TRBJ2-1	CASSGGLAGYNEQFF	TGTGCCAGCAGTGGGGGACTAGCGGGGTACAATGAGCAGTTCTTC
TRBD2	TRBV7-3	NA	TRBJ2-1	CASSLSPGLAGVAYNEQFF	TGTGCCAGCAGCTTAAGTCCGGGACTAGCGGGAGTTGCCTACAATGAGCAGTTCTTC
NA	TRBV1	NA	TRBJ1-1	CTSSQDRGSEAFF	TGCACCAGCAGCCAAGATCGGGGGTCTGAAGCTTTCTTT
TRBD2	TRBV2	NA	TRBJ2-1	CASRPGLAGAYNEQFF	TGTGCCAGCAGGCCGGGACTAGCGGGAGCCTACAATGAGCAGTTCTTC
NA	TRBV6-5	NA	TRBJ2-3	CASSRDMIDTQYF	TGTGCCAGCAGTCGGGACATGATAGATACGCAGTATTTT
TRBD2	TRBV5-1	NA	TRBJ2-1	CASSTSGGSEQFF	TGCGCCAGCAGCACCAGTGGCGGGAGTGAGCAGTTCTTC
NA	TRBV5-4	NA	TRBJ2-5	CASSQSSGAFETQYF	TGTGCCAGCAGTCAGTCGTCAGGGGCGTTCGAGACCCAGTACTTC
NA	TRBV6-5	NA	TRBJ2-1	CASSYLVGEYNEQFF	TGTGCCAGCAGTTACTTGGTTGGGGAGTACAATGAGCAGTTCTTC
TRBD2	TRBV6-1	NA	TRBJ2-5	CASSGGGTRETQYF	TGTGCCAGCAGTGGCGGGGGGACGAGGGAGACCCAGTACTTC
TRBD1	TRBV28	NA	TRBJ1-2	CASLRTGANYGYTF	TGTGCCAGCTTAAGGACAGGGGCTAACTATGGCTACACCTTC
TRBD2	TRBV7-9	few	TRBJ2-1	CASSLGGSGTYNEQFF	TGTGCCAGCAGCTTAGGTGGTAGCGGGACCTACAATGAGCAGTTCTTC
NA	TRBV7-7	NA	TRBJ2-1	CASSLAGGAAHEQFF	TGTGCTAGCAGCTTAGCTGGGGGCGCGGCCCATGAGCAGTTCTTC
TRBD1	TRBV29-1	NA	TRBJ2-7	CSVQTGGYEQYF	TGCAGCGTTCAGACAGGGGGCTACGAGCAGTACTTC
NA	TRBV6-8	NA	TRBJ2-7	CASSPSTGHLDSYEQYF	TGTGCCAGCAGCCCCTCAACAGGGCACCTGGACTCCTACGAGCAGTACTTC
NA	TRBV5-4	NA	TRBJ1-3	CASSLDRDSGNTIYF	TGTGCCAGCAGCTTGGACAGGGACTCTGGAAACACCATATATTTT
NA	TRBV6-1	NA	TRBJ2-2	CASSVFTANTGELFF	TGTGCCAGCAGTGTTTTTACGGCGAACACCGGGGAGCTGTTTTTT